These 12 T cell receptor beta chains came from one sample sequenced in a study of blood T cell repertoires in COVID-19. TCRdb keeps only in-frame clones here, not all; method: immunoSEQ multiplex PCR. The sample consists of about 200,000 clones, around three quarters of them appearing once. Sequencing used PBMCs or T cells enriched from blood (not recorded which). These receptors were taken from a woman between 50 and 59 years old with acute COVID-19.

This clone was counted a few times. The V gene is TRBV5-4, the J gene TRBJ2-3, with D possibly matching TRBD2 (5 bases). Germline V gene data show CDR1 as SGHNT and CDR2 as YYREEE (reference sequence). Trimming removed 2 bases from V and 1 base from J, with 11 bases in between. There are 15 residues in the CDR3. The CDR3 DNA is TGTGCCAGCAGCTTTGGACCCGGGGGCACAGATACGCAGTATTTT. Translating gives CASSFGPGGTDTQYF.

This clone has a handful of counts. The chain couples TRBV27 to TRBJ1-2; 8 positions agree with TRBD1. This CDR3 is built from 13 residues. In germline, CDR1 is MNHEY, CDR2 SMNVEV (reference sequence). Germline trimming cut 5 bases from V and 7 bases from J; bases unmatched to any gene: 6. The CDR3, as DNA: TGTGCCAGCAGTCCGTGGACAGGGACTGGCTACACCTTC. This gives the protein CASSPWTGTGYTF.

The chain combines TRBV3-1 (or the pseudogene TRBV3-2) with TRBJ1-1, with D possibly TRBD1 on 5 matching bases. V was shortened by 8 bases and J by 1 base, with 14 bases between the two germline ends. The V gene's germline CDR1 is LGHDT and CDR2 YNNKEL (reference sequence). CDR3 length: 14 residues. The CDR3 sequence: CASSLRQSNTEAFF. As DNA, the CDR3 is TGTGCCAGCTCCCTCCGACAGTCGAACACTGAAGCTTTCTTT.

The rearrangement uses TRBV5-1 and TRBJ1-5; D uncertain. V lost 4 bases and J 4 bases, leaving 21 bases between the germline ends. CDR1 SGHRS and CDR2 YFSETQ come from the germline V gene. The CDR3 is made up of 17 amino acids. CDR3 sequence reads: CASSPGGTVRGNQPQHF. In nucleotides, the CDR3 is TGCGCCAGCAGCCCGGGAGGCACGGTGCGGGGTAATCAGCCCCAGCATTTT. The variable domain in full, with the rest retrieved from reference TRBV5-1 and TRBJ1-5, is KAGVTQTPRYLIKTRGQQVTLSCSPISGHRSVSWYQQTPGQGLQFLFEYFSETQRNKGNFPGRFSGRQFSNSRSEMNVSTLELGDSALYLCASSPGGTVRGNQPQHFGDGTRLSIL.

The V gene is TRBV19, the J gene TRBJ1-3; D is perhaps TRBD1 (5 bases). Between the trimmed V and J ends, which lost 3 bases and 2 bases, there was a span of 8 bases. Germline assignment: CDR1 LNHDA and CDR2 SQIVND (reference sequence). This CDR3 contains 14 residues. The CDR3 region has the DNA TGTGCCAGTAGTATCTCAGGGCCTGGAAACACCATATATTTT. Translation gives CASSISGPGNTIYF.

The J gene is TRBJ2-3, the V gene TRBV6-4; 11 positions agree with TRBD2. There are 17 residues in the CDR3. Trimming at V came to 7 bases and at J to 6 bases, leaving 15 bases not matched to a gene. Germline V lookup: CDR1 MRHNA, CDR2 SNTAGT. Written as DNA, the CDR3 is TGTGCCAGCACTACTGGACTAGCGGGCCCGAAGGAGGATACGCAGTATTTT. Protein: CASTTGLAGPKEDTQYF.

The chain is built from TRBV7-2 and TRBJ1-2; 7 nucleotides align to TRBD1. J was trimmed by 8 bases and V by 4 bases; bases with no gene match: 7. CDR1 is SGHTA and CDR2 is FQGNSA in the germline V gene. The CDR3 is made up of 13 amino acids. CDR3 protein: CASSSTGYRGYTF. CDR3 sequence (DNA): TGTGCCAGCAGCTCGACAGGGTACAGAGGCTACACCTTC.

This clone was seen just once. CDR3 amino acids: CASSLVGAGANVLTF. The CDR3 DNA is TGTGCCAGCAGTCTTGTAGGGGCTGGGGCCAACGTCCTGACTTTC. The V and J genes are TRBV27 and TRBJ2-6; possible D gene TRBD1, 5 bases. Germline-derived CDR1 and CDR2 are MNHEY and SMNVEV (reference sequence). Trimming took 5 bases from V and 2 from J, leaving 10 bases between them. The CDR3 is 15 amino acids.

The V and J genes are TRBV19 and TRBJ1-4; 8 nucleotides line up with TRBD1. V lost 1 base to trimming and J lost 5 bases; unmatched junction nucleotides: 6. Germline V gives CDR1 LNHDA, CDR2 SQIVND (reference sequence). The CDR3 contains 16 residues. The CDR3 coding sequence is TGTGCCAGTAGTATAGGGGACAGGCCCCCGAATGAAAAACTGTTTTTT. Protein product: CASSIGDRPPNEKLFF.

The CDR3 nucleotides read TGTGCCAGCAGCTTAGCGGTTGCCTCAGGGATTCAAGAGACCCAGTACTTC. Its protein product is CASSLAVASGIQETQYF. The chain has TRBV7-8 and TRBJ2-5, with a tentative D call TRBD1 (5 bases). The CDR3 runs to 17 residues. Germline V gene lookup returns CDR1 SGHVS and CDR2 FQNEAQ. Trimming cost V 0 bases and J 2 bases, with 16 bases left between them.

The chain combines TRBV4-3 with TRBJ1-2; 9 nucleotides agree with TRBD1. Germline V gene lookup returns CDR1 LGHNA and CDR2 YSLEER. The trim removed 3 bases at V and 5 bases at J, leaving 4 bases unmatched. The CDR3 covers 14 residues. The CDR3, as DNA: TGCGCCAGCAGCCAGGACGGGACAGGGTATGGCTACACCTTC. Its translation: CASSQDGTGYGYTF.

This clone has just one count. For the CDR3, the DNA is TGTGCCAGCAGCCGGGCCCCGACAGGGGGCTCACCCCTCCACTTT. Translation gives CASSRAPTGGSPLHF. The chain is built from TRBV3-1 (or the pseudogene TRBV3-2) and TRBJ1-6; TRBD1 agrees at 10 bases. CDR3 length: 15 amino acids. Germline CDR1 and CDR2: LGHDT and YNNKEL (reference sequence). J was trimmed by 10 bases and V by 4 bases; bases with no gene match: 7.